This entry describes one T cell receptor beta chain. Its antigen is not identified. The sample originates from a study of graft-versus-host responses after intestinal transplantation. Overall study context: Those transplanted obtained multivisceral, liver-intestinal, or isolated intestinal grafts. Uniformly, recipients were administered anti-thymocyte globulin induction with subsequent tacrolimus and steroids for approximately three years.

V shed 4 bases, J shed 2 bases, and the junction held 12 bases outside the gene matches. Germline lookup yields CDR1 SGHVS and CDR2 FNYEAQ. The CDR3 sequence is 18 residues long. The protocol was immunoSEQ multiplex PCR, while the TCRdb copy is restricted to in-frame clones and leaves out a portion. The data contain around 45,000 clones, about 95% of them singletons. Study results and caveats: GvH clones were identified in recipient marrow, with some first appearing in ileum or blood. Early post-transplant declines in HvG were associated with peak levels of circulating GvH clones.

The chain joins TRBV7-6 to TRBJ2-3, with 10 bases aligning to TRBD1. The source material was PBMCs, sampled around 350 days after intestinal transplant. This sequence originates from a human patient who received an intestinal transplant, so some T cells may come from the graft donor. CDR3 coding DNA: TGTGCCAGCAGCTCCCCCGGGGAGACAGGGGGCGTCACAGATACGCAGTATTTT. Translation gives CASSSPGETGGVTDTQYF.